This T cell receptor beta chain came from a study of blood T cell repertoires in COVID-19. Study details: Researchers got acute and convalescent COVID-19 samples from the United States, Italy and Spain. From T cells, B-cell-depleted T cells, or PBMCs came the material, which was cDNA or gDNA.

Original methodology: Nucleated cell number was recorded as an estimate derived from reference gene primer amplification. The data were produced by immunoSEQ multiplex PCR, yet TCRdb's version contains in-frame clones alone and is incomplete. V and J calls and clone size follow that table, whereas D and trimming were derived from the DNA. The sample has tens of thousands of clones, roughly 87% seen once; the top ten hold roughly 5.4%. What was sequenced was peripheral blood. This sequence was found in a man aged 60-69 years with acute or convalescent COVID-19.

In nucleotides, the CDR3 is TGTGCCAGCGCTGCCGGAGTTAGCAATCAGCCCCAGCATTTT. Its protein is CASAAGVSNQPQHF. The chain couples TRBV19 to TRBJ1-5, with no clear D. The CDR3 totals 14 residues. Germline V gene sequence: CDR1 LNHDA, CDR2 SQIVND (reference sequence). Trimming removed 9 bases at V and 0 bases at J, with 12 bases between. Complete variable domain (other parts from reference TRBV19 and TRBJ1-5): DGGITQSPKYLFRKEGQNVTLSCEQNLNHDAMYWYRQDPGQGLRLIYYSQIVNDFQKGDIAEGYSVSREKKESFPLTVTSAQKNPTAFYLCASAAGVSNQPQHFGDGTRLSIL.